These 2 T cell receptor beta chains originate from one sample sequenced in a study of blood T cell repertoires in COVID-19. Profiling relied on immunoSEQ multiplex PCR, and the TCRdb table lists in-frame clones only, not all of them. The sample includes around 220,000 clones, about 86% of them seen just once. The material sequenced was peripheral blood. The origin of the receptors is a man younger than 35 with active or convalescent COVID-19.

The count of this clone is one. This chain joins TRBV11-2 and TRBJ1-2; D is unresolved. Germline CDR1 SGHAT, CDR2 FQNNGV. The CDR3 length is 15 residues. V was pared by 1 base and J by 2 bases, with 11 bases between. CDR3 residues: CASSLVAAANYGYTF. CDR3 DNA sequence: TGTGCCAGCAGCTTAGTGGCCGCAGCGAACTATGGCTACACCTTC. The full variable domain, rest sourced from reference TRBV11-2 and TRBJ1-2, is EAGVAQSPRYKIIEKRQSVAFWCNPISGHATLYWYQQILGQGPKLLIQFQNNGVVDDSQLPKDRFSAERLKGVDSTLKIQPAKLEDSAVYLCASSLVAAANYGYTFGSGTRLTVV.

The chain couples TRBV10-3 to TRBJ2-1; TRBD2 agrees at 10 bases. CDR3 length equals 16 residues. Germline CDR1 ENHRY, CDR2 SYGVKD. V shed 0 bases and J 5 bases; nucleotides not matched to a gene: 4. DNA for the CDR3: TGTGCCATCAGTGAGTCGAGGACTAGCGGAAACAATGAGCAGTTCTTC. Protein sequence: CAISESRTSGNNEQFF.